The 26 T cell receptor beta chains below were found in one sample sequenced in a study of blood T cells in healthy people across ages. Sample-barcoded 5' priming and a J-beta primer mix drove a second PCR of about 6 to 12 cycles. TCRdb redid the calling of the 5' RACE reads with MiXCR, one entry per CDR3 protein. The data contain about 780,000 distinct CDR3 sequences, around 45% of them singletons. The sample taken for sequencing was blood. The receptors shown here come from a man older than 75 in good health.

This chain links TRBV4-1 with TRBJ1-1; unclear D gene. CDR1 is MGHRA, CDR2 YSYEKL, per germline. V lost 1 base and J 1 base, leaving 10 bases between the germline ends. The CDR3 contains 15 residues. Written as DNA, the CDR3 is TGCGCCAGCAGCCAAGTTGCACTGGGGAACACTGAAGCTTTCTTT. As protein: CASSQVALGNTEAFF.

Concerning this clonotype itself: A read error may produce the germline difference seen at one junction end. CDR3 nucleotides: TGTGCCTGCAGGGCCGGCGGGAGCTCCTACAATGAGCAGTTCTTC. The encoded protein is CACRAGGSSYNEQFF. The rearrangement joins TRBV2 to TRBJ2-1; 7 nucleotides align to TRBD2. Germline CDR1 SNHLY, CDR2 FYNNEI. This CDR3 is built from 15 residues.

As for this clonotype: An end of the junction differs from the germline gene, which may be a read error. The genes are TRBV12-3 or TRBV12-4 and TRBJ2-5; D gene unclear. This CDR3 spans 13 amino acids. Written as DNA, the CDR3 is TGTACCAGCAGTCGTAGGGCCCAAGAGACCCAGTACTTC. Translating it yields CTSSRRAQETQYF.

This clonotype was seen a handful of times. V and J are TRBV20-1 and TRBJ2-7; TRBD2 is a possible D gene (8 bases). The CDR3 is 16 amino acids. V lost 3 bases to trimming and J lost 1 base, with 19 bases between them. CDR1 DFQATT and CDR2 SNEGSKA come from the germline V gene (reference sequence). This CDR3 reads CSASRGFSGASYEQYF. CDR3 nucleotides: TGCAGTGCTAGCAGGGGGTTTAGCGGGGCGTCCTACGAGCAGTACTTC.

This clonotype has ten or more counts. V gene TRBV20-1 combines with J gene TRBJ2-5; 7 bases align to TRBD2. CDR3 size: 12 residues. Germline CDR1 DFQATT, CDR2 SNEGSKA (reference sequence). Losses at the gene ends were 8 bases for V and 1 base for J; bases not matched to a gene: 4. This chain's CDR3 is CSTRTSQETQYF. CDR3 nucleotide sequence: TGCAGTACCAGGACTAGCCAAGAGACCCAGTACTTC.

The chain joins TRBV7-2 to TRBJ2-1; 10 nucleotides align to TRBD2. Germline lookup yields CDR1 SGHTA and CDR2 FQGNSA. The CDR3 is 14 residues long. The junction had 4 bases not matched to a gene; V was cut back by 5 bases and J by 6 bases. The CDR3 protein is CASSRAGGCNEQFF. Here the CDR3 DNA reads TGTGCCAGCAGCCGAGCGGGAGGGTGCAATGAGCAGTTCTTC.

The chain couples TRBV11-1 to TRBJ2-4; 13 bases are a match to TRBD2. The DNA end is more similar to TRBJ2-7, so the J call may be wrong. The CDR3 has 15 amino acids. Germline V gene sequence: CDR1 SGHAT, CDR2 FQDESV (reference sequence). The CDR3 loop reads CASSPGLAGVCEQYF. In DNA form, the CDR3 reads TGTGCCAGCAGCCCCGGACTAGCGGGAGTATGCGAGCAGTACTTC.

CDR3 DNA sequence: TGTGCCAGCAGCTTAGTAGCAGGGACTAGCGGGTACAATGAGCAGTTCTTC. Translating gives CASSLVAGTSGYNEQFF. The rearrangement joins TRBV11-1 to TRBJ2-1, with 12 bases aligning to TRBD2. Germline assignment: CDR1 SGHAT and CDR2 FQDESV (reference sequence). This CDR3 region has 17 residues. Losses at the gene ends were 1 base for V and 4 bases for J; bases not matched to a gene: 5.

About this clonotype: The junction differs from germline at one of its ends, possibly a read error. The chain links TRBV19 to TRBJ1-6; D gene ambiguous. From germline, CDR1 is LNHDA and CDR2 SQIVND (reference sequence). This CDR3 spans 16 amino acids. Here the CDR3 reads CASSMDPGSYNSPLHF. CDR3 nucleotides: TGCGCCAGTAGTATGGATCCGGGTTCCTATAATTCACCCCTCCACTTT.

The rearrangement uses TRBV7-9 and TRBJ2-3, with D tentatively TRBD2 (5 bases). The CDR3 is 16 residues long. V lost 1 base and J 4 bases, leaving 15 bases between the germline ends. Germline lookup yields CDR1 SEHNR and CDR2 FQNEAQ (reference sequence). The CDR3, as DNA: TGTGCCAGCAGCTTAGGGGAGAATACTAAGGCAGATACGCAGTATTTT. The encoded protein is CASSLGENTKADTQYF.

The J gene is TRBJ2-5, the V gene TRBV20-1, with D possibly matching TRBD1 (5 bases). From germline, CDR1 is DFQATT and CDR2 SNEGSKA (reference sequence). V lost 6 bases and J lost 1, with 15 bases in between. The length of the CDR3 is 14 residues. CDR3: CSARQGPLQETQYF. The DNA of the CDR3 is TGCAGTGCCCGTCAGGGCCCCCTCCAAGAGACCCAGTACTTC.

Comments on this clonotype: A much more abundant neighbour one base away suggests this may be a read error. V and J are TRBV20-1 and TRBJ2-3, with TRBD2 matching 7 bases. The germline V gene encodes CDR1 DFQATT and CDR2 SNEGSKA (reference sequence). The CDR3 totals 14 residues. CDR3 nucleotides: TGCAGTGCTTCGCGGGAGACCCGCACAGGTACGCAGTATTTT. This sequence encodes CSASRETRTGTQYF.

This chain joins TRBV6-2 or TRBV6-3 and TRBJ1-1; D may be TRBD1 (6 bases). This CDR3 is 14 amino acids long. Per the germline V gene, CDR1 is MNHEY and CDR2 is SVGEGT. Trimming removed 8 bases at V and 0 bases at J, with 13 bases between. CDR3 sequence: CASRRGPVNTEAFF. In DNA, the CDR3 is TGTGCCAGCCGGCGGGGGCCAGTGAACACTGAAGCTTTCTTT.

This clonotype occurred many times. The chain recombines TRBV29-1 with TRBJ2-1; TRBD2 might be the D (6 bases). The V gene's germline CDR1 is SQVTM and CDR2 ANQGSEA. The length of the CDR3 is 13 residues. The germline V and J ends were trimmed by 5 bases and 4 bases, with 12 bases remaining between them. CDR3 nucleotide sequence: TGCAGCGTTAGAGCGGGCAGTTACAATGAGCAGTTCTTC. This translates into CSVRAGSYNEQFF.

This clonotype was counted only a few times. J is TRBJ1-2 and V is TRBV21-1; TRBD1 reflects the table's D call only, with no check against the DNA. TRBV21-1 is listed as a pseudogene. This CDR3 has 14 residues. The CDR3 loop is CASSKVGTVYGYTF. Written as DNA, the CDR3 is TGTGCCAGCAGCAAAGTTGGGACGGTATATGGCTACACCTTC.

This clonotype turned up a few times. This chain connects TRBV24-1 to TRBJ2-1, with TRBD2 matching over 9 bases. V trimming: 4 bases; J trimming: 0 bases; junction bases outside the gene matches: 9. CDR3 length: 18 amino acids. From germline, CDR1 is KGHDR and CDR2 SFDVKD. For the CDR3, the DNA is TGTGCCACCAGTGAAGCCCGCGGGAGGGCCACCTCCTACAATGAGCAGTTCTTC. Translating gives CATSEARGRATSYNEQFF.

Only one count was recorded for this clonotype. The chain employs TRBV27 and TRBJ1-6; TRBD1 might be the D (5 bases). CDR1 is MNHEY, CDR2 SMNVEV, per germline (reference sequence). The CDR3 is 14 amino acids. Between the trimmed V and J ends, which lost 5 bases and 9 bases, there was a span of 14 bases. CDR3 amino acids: CASSHWGDGSPLHF. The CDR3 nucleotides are TGTGCCAGCAGTCACTGGGGGGATGGTTCACCCCTCCACTTT.

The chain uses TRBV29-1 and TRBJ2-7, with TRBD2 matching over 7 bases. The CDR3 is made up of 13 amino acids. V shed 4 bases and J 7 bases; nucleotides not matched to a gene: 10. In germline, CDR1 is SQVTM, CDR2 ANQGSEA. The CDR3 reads CSVATSYADEQYF. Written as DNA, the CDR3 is TGCAGCGTTGCGACTAGCTATGCCGATGAGCAGTACTTC.

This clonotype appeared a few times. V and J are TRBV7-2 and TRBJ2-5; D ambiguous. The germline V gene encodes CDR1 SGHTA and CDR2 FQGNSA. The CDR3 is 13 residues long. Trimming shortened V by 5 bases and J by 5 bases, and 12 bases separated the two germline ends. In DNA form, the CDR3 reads TGTGCCAGCAGCGTGAAGAGCGCTGAGACCCAGTACTTC. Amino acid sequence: CASSVKSAETQYF.

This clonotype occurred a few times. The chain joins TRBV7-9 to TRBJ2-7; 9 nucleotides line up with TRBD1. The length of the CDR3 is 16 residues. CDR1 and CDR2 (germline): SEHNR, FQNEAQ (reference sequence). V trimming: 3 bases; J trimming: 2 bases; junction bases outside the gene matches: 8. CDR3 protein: CASSFEVGTGTYEQYF. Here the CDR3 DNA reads TGTGCCAGCAGCTTCGAAGTCGGGACAGGGACCTACGAGCAGTACTTC. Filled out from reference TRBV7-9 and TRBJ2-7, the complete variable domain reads DTGVSQNPRHKITKRGQNVTFRCDPISEHNRLYWYRQTLGQGPEFLTYFQNEAQLEKSRLLSDRFSAERPKGSFSTLEIQRTEQGDSAMYLCASSFEVGTGTYEQYFGPGTRLTVT.

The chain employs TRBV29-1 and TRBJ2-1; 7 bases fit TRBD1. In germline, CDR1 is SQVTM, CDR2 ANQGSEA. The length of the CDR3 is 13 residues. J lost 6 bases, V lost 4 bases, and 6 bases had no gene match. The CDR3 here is CSVAQTGFNEQFF. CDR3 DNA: TGCAGCGTTGCCCAGACAGGGTTCAATGAGCAGTTCTTC.

The CDR3: CASSQARQGADYERYF. CDR3 bases: TGTGCCAGCAGCCAAGCACGACAGGGGGCGGACTACGAGCGGTACTTC. The chain combines TRBV3-1 with TRBJ2-4, with 10 bases aligning to TRBD1. CDR3 length equals 16 residues. The V segment lost 1 base and the J segment 15 bases; nucleotides outside the gene matches: 15. CDR1 is LGHDT and CDR2 is YNNKEL in the germline V gene (reference sequence).

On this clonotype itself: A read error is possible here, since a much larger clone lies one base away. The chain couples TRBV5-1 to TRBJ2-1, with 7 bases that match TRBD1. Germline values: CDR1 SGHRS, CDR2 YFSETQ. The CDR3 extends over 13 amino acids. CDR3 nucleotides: TGCGCCGGCAGGGGGACGTTGGACAATGAGCAGTTCTTC. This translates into CAGRGTLDNEQFF.

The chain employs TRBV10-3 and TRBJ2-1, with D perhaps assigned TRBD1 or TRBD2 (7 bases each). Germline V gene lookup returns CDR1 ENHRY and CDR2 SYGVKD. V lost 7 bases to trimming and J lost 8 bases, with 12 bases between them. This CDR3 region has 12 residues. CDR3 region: CAIKTGRDEQFF. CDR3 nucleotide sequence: TGTGCCATCAAGACAGGGAGGGATGAGCAGTTCTTC.

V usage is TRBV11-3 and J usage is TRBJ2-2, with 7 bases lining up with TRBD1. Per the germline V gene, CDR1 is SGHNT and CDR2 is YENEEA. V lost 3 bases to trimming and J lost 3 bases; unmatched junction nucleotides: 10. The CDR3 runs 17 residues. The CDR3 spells CASSFLIGQAHTGELFF. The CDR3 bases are TGTGCCAGCAGCTTCCTAATCGGACAGGCCCACACCGGGGAGCTGTTTTTT.

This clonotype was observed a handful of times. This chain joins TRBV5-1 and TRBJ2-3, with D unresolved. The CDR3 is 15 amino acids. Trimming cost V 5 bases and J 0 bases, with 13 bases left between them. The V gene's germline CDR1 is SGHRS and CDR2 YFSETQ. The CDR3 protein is CASRMIGSSTDTQYF. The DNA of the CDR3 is TGCGCCAGCAGAATGATAGGATCTAGCACAGATACGCAGTATTTT.